The 20 T cell receptor beta chains below were found in one sample sequenced in a study of cytomegalovirus exposure and HLA in healthy donors. The primer mix had 60 Vbeta and 13 Jbeta primers. Clones were sequenced by immunoSEQ multiplex PCR, and TCRdb holds only the in-frame ones, with some missing. The table includes under 200,000 clones, 75% to 90% detected once. The sequencing input was PBMCs. The receptors were gathered from a boy aged 2 to 10 in good health and CMV-seronegative.

The rearrangement joins TRBV7-2 to TRBJ2-3; 10 bases map to TRBD2. There are 16 residues in the CDR3. The V segment lost 1 base and the J segment 3 bases; nucleotides outside the gene matches: 4. Germline V CDR1 and CDR2: SGHTA, FQGNSA. The CDR3 region has the DNA TGTGCCAGCAGCTTAGAACTAGCGGGAACTACAGATACGCAGTATTTT. Translation: CASSLELAGTTDTQYF.

The chain recombines TRBV11-3 with TRBJ2-7; 8 bases fit TRBD1. CDR3 length equals 10 residues. Germline assignment: CDR1 SGHNT and CDR2 YENEEA. Trimming at V came to 5 bases and at J to 13 bases, leaving 4 bases not matched to a gene. CDR3 in DNA: TGTGCCAGCAGCACAGGGGGTAAATACTTC. Translated: CASSTGGKYF.

V gene TRBV7-8 combines with J gene TRBJ2-5; 9 bases match TRBD1. The closer fit of TRBJ2-7 to the DNA end suggests the J call may be wrong. Germline V CDR1 and CDR2: SGHVS, FQNEAQ. The CDR3 loop spans 16 amino acids. CDR3 sequence: CASSFHPGQGSYEQYF. The CDR3 DNA is TGTGCCAGCAGCTTTCACCCGGGACAGGGCTCCTACGAGCAGTACTTC.

The chain couples TRBV5-6 to TRBJ1-5, with 10 nucleotides matching TRBD1. CDR3 length: 15 amino acids. Germline V CDR1 and CDR2: SGHDT, YYEEEE. Trimming cost V 4 bases and J 6 bases; bases outside gene matches: 7. CDR3 coding DNA: TGTGCCAGCAGCCTGACAGGGGGCGCTGGTCAGCCCCAGCATTTT. It translates to CASSLTGGAGQPQHF.

The V gene is TRBV5-4, the J gene TRBJ2-7, with TRBD2 identical over 7 bases. This CDR3 spans 15 amino acids. Trimming removed 5 bases from V and 0 bases from J; junction bases left unmatched: 8. Germline CDR1 SGHNT, CDR2 YYREEE (reference sequence). The CDR3 DNA is TGTGCCAGCAGTCCCCAGCGGGGTCTCTCCTACGAGCAGTACTTC. It specifies CASSPQRGLSYEQYF.

The chain uses TRBV6-1 and TRBJ2-7; D might be TRBD2 (6 bases). The ends were cut back, 3 bases at V and 3 bases at J, with 12 bases in the middle. The CDR3 spans 14 residues. Germline CDR1 MNHNS, CDR2 SASEGT. This chain's CDR3 is CASSDSGRRYEQYF. CDR3 coding DNA: TGTGCCAGCAGTGATAGTGGGAGGCGCTACGAGCAGTACTTC.

The chain joins TRBV9 to TRBJ2-7; 7 bases agree with TRBD2. Per germline, CDR1 SGDLS and CDR2 YYNGEE. With V trimmed by 5 bases and J by 5 bases, 7 bases remained unmatched. The CDR3 spans 13 residues. CDR3: CASSRRGGDEQYF. In DNA form, the CDR3 reads TGTGCCAGCAGTCGGAGGGGAGGGGACGAGCAGTACTTC. The full variable domain, rest sourced from reference TRBV9 and TRBJ2-7, is DSGVTQTPKHLITATGQRVTLRCSPRSGDLSVYWYQQSLDQGLQFLIQYYNGEERAKGNILERFSAQQFPDLHSELNLSSLELGDSALYFCASSRRGGDEQYFGPGTRLTVT.

This clone was recorded once. The rearrangement uses TRBV5-1 and TRBJ2-3; perhaps TRBD2 as D (6 bases). From germline, CDR1 is SGHRS and CDR2 YFSETQ. The CDR3 has 16 amino acids. Trimming removed 0 bases from V and 1 base from J, with 12 bases in between. The CDR3 sequence is CASSLEGLLGTDTQYF. CDR3 nucleotides: TGCGCCAGCAGCTTGGAAGGACTATTGGGCACAGATACGCAGTATTTT.

This clone is labeled as medium-sized (0.01 to 0.1%). The chain is built from TRBV7-3 and TRBJ1-5; no reliable D call. The germline V gene encodes CDR1 SGHTA and CDR2 FQGTGA. V gave up 5 bases and J gave up 0 bases, with 26 bases separating them. There are 20 residues in the CDR3. CDR3 region: CASSRPCPRVTVYSNQPQHF. Written as DNA, the CDR3 is TGTGCCAGCAGCCGGCCCTGTCCCCGGGTGACCGTTTATAGCAATCAGCCCCAGCATTTT.

The chain carries TRBV28 and TRBJ2-1, with TRBD2 matching over 7 bases. Germline V gives CDR1 MDHEN, CDR2 SYDVKM. Trimming at V came to 10 bases and at J to 2 bases, leaving 8 bases not matched to a gene. There are 14 residues in the CDR3. This chain's CDR3 is CATRPGLPYNEQFF. The CDR3 DNA sequence: TGTGCCACCAGACCGGGACTACCCTACAATGAGCAGTTCTTC.

The sample holds one count of this clone. The rearrangement links TRBV2 to TRBJ1-1; D remains unclear. The germline V gene has CDR1 SNHLY and CDR2 FYNNEI. V was shortened by 3 bases and J by 2 bases, with 10 bases between the two germline ends. The CDR3 runs 14 residues. The CDR3 is CASSEGSRNTEAFF. The CDR3 DNA reads as TGTGCCAGCAGTGAGGGTAGCAGAAACACTGAAGCTTTCTTT.

The chain uses TRBV27 and TRBJ1-1; D is possibly TRBD1 (5 bases). CDR3 length equals 15 residues. Germline values: CDR1 MNHEY, CDR2 SMNVEV (reference sequence). V was cut by 2 bases and J by 4 bases, with 14 bases left in between. The CDR3 DNA is TGTGCCAGCAGTTTAGTGGGGGGGGTTGGCACTGAAGCTTTCTTT. This sequence encodes CASSLVGGVGTEAFF.

The chain is built from TRBV7-2 and TRBJ2-6; possibly TRBD1 for D (5 bases). There are 15 residues in the CDR3. From germline, CDR1 is SGHTA and CDR2 FQGNSA. V gave up 5 bases and J gave up 9 bases, with 17 bases separating them. This CDR3 is CASSQRQLRDNVLTF. CDR3 coding DNA: TGTGCCAGCAGCCAGCGACAGCTAAGGGACAACGTCCTGACTTTC.

This clone has only one observation. The chain uses TRBV5-6 and TRBJ2-1, with D unclear. Germline loops: CDR1 SGHDT, CDR2 YYEEEE. This CDR3 has 16 amino acids. With 0 bases removed from V and 5 bases from J, the gap between germline ends came to 15 bases. The CDR3 DNA reads TGTGCCAGCAGCTTGGGCTCAAATAGCCGTCACAATGAGCAGTTCTTC. Protein: CASSLGSNSRHNEQFF.

This chain connects TRBV7-8 to TRBJ2-5; 8 bases agree with TRBD1. The CDR3 spans 15 residues. V was pared by 2 bases and J by 5 bases, with 7 bases of the junction left unmatched. The germline V gene encodes CDR1 SGHVS and CDR2 FQNEAQ. CDR3 protein: CASSLRSGGWETQYF. The CDR3 bases are TGTGCCAGCAGCTTAAGGTCAGGGGGCTGGGAGACCCAGTACTTC. The variable domain in full, with the rest retrieved from reference TRBV7-8 and TRBJ2-5, is GAGVSQSPRYKVAKRGQDVALRCDPISGHVSLFWYQQALGQGPEFLTYFQNEAQLDKSGLPSDRFFAERPEGSVSTLKIQRTQQEDSAVYLCASSLRSGGWETQYFGPGTRLLVL.

This rearrangement joins TRBV18 to TRBJ2-5, with TRBD1 matching over 7 bases. Per germline, CDR1 KGHSH and CDR2 LQKENI. V dropped 3 bases and J dropped 0; count of bases not matched to a gene: 1. The CDR3 covers 14 residues. The CDR3 here is CASSPTGDQETQYF. DNA for the CDR3: TGTGCCAGCTCACCTACAGGGGACCAAGAGACCCAGTACTTC.

The gene calls are TRBV6-1 and TRBJ2-7; D is perhaps TRBD2 (7 bases). V was pared by 5 bases and J by 6 bases, with 8 bases between. The CDR3 loop spans 11 amino acids. Germline V gives CDR1 MNHNS, CDR2 SASEGT. The CDR3 coding sequence is TGTGCCAGCAGTCGGGGGGCCGAGCAGTACTTC. Translating it yields CASSRGAEQYF.

CDR3 protein: CASSFRGEETQYF. The DNA of the CDR3 is TGTGCCAGCAGCTTTCGGGGGGAAGAGACCCAGTACTTC. This rearrangement joins TRBV11-3 to TRBJ2-5; 7 bases map to TRBD2. Unmatched junction bases numbered 1, after V lost 3 bases and J lost 3 bases. Germline CDR1 SGHNT, CDR2 YENEEA. The CDR3 is made up of 13 amino acids.

The chain has TRBV2 and TRBJ1-2, with 9 bases fitting TRBD1. The CDR3 has 13 residues. Losses at the gene ends were 6 bases for V and 7 bases for J; bases not matched to a gene: 6. Germline V gene lookup returns CDR1 SNHLY and CDR2 FYNNEI. The CDR3 region is CASRDRGGGGYTF. In DNA form, the CDR3 reads TGTGCCAGCAGAGACAGGGGGGGTGGTGGCTACACCTTC.

This chain joins TRBV7-2 and TRBJ2-3; 11 nucleotides align to TRBD2. V trimming: 5 bases; J trimming: 6 bases; junction bases outside the gene matches: 7. CDR3 size: 15 residues. Germline-derived CDR1 and CDR2 are SGHTA and FQGNSA. CDR3 loop: CASSPTSGGWDTQYF. As DNA, the CDR3 is TGTGCCAGCAGCCCAACTAGCGGGGGATGGGATACGCAGTATTTT.